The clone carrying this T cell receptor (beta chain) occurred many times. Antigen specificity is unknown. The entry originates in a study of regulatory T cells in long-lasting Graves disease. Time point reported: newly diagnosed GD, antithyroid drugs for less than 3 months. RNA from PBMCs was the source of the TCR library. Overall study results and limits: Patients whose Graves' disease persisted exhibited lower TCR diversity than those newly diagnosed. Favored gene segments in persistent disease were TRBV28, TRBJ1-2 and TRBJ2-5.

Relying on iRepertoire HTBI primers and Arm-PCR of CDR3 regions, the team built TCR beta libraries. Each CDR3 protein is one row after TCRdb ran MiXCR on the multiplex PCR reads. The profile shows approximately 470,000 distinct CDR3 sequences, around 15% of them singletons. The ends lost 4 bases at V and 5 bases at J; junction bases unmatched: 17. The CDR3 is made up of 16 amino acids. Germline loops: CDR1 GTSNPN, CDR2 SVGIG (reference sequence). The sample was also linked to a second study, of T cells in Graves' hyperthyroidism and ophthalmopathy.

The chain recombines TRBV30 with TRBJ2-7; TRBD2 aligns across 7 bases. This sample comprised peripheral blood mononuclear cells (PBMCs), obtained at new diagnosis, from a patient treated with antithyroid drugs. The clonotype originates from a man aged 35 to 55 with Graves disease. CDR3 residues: CAWTTGGGSIFNEQYF. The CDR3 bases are TGTGCCTGGACTACTGGAGGCGGGAGTATCTTCAACGAGCAGTACTTC. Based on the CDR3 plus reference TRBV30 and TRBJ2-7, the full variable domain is SQTIHQWPATLVQPVGSPLSLECTVEGTSNPNLYWYRQAAGRGLQLLFYSVGIGQISSEVPQNLSASRPQDRQFILSSKKLLLSDSGFYLCAWTTGGGSIFNEQYFGPGTRLTVT.